Below, 26 T cell receptor beta chains from the same sample are listed, as sequenced in a study of T-cell memory formation after mild COVID-19. TCRdb redid the calling of the 5' RACE reads with MiXCR, one entry per CDR3 protein. The sample includes approximately 260,000 distinct CDR3 sequences, around 15% seen only once; the top ten take about a fifth. The sample taken for sequencing was PBMCs or a T cell subset sorted from them (not recorded which). The origin of the receptors is a man aged 18-30 years who had mild COVID-19 (a few samples of this study predate the infection). Cell type and time point are not known.

The table lists this clonotype with a few counts. The chain is built from TRBV12-3 or TRBV12-4 and TRBJ2-1, with 8 bases identical to TRBD2. The CDR3 runs 14 residues. V gave up 7 bases and J gave up 4 bases; unmatched junction bases: 6. The CDR3 is CASIRGGPYNEQFF. CDR3 coding DNA: TGTGCCAGCATTCGCGGGGGGCCATACAATGAGCAGTTCTTC.

This clonotype was observed at least ten times. This chain connects TRBV6-5 to TRBJ2-7, with D unclear. CDR1 is MNHEY and CDR2 is SVGAGI in the germline V gene. The length of the CDR3 is 13 residues. Trimming cost V 0 bases and J 0 bases, with 3 bases left between them. CDR3 sequence (DNA): TGTGCCAGCAGTTACTCAAGCTCCTACGAGCAGTACTTC. Translated, it gives CASSYSSSYEQYF.

This clonotype turned up a few times. V is TRBV6-5 and J is TRBJ2-5; 10 bases are shared with TRBD2. CDR3 length: 15 residues. V gave up 7 bases and J gave up 2 bases; unmatched junction bases: 7. Germline CDR1 and CDR2: MNHEY and SVGAGI. The CDR3 loop is CASKNSGGLQETQYF. The CDR3 DNA reads as TGTGCCAGCAAAAATAGCGGGGGGCTGCAAGAGACCCAGTACTTC.

The chain links TRBV29-1 to TRBJ2-2; TRBD1 matches 7 bases. There are 13 residues in the CDR3. CDR1 and CDR2 (germline): SQVTM, ANQGSEA. Unmatched junction bases numbered 5, after V lost 4 bases and J lost 6 bases. CDR3 DNA sequence: TGCAGCGTTGCTAGGGACAGCCCCGGGGAGCTGTTTTTT. Protein: CSVARDSPGELFF.

This clonotype was observed many times. The chain is built from TRBV5-8 and TRBJ1-1, with TRBD1 matching 8 bases. This CDR3 region has 16 residues. The trim removed 0 bases at V and 3 bases at J, leaving 7 bases unmatched. The germline CDR1 and CDR2 sequences are SGHTS and YDEGEE. The CDR3 loop reads CASSLGYRGRYTEAFF. CDR3 DNA: TGTGCCAGCAGCTTGGGCTACAGGGGGAGGTACACTGAAGCTTTCTTT.

This clonotype is large. J is TRBJ2-2 and V is TRBV7-8; D is unclear. The germline gives CDR1 SGHVS, CDR2 FQNEAQ. This CDR3 has 14 amino acids. V was shortened by 5 bases and J by 0 bases, with 7 bases between the two germline ends. CDR3 sequence: CASSAVANTGELFF. DNA for the CDR3: TGTGCCAGCAGCGCAGTCGCGAACACCGGGGAGCTGTTTTTT.

This clonotype was seen a handful of times. The chain recombines TRBV12-3 or TRBV12-4 with TRBJ1-2; the D is unclear. Trimming pared 4 bases from V and 4 bases from J, leaving 10 bases between. The CDR3 has 13 residues. CDR3 nucleotides: TGTGCCAGCAGTTCCAGGCTTTCCTATGGCTACACCTTC. Translated: CASSSRLSYGYTF.

This clonotype was counted at least ten times. The chain couples TRBV20-1 to TRBJ2-1; 10 nucleotides match TRBD2. The CDR3 is 18 amino acids. V shed 0 bases, J shed 4 bases, and the junction held 12 bases outside the gene matches. CDR1 is DFQATT, CDR2 SNEGSKA, per germline (reference sequence). The CDR3 region has the DNA TGCAGTGCTAGAGATGTCGGGCGGCTAGCGGGGGTTTACAATGAGCAGTTCTTC. Amino acids: CSARDVGRLAGVYNEQFF.

The chain employs TRBV5-1 and TRBJ1-6, with D unresolved. Germline lookup yields CDR1 SGHRS and CDR2 YFSETQ. This CDR3 has 16 amino acids. Deletions cut 4 bases from V and 4 bases from J, with 15 bases between. The DNA of the CDR3 is TGCGCCAGCAGCAAGTCTTCTCAGCCGTATAATTCACCCCTCCACTTT. Encoded protein: CASSKSSQPYNSPLHF.

This clonotype was found a few times. The chain combines TRBV28 with TRBJ2-7; possible D gene TRBD2, 5 bases. Germline CDR1 is MDHEN and CDR2 is SYDVKM. The CDR3 is made up of 14 amino acids. Trimming took 2 bases from V and 1 from J, leaving 9 bases between them. The DNA for the CDR3 is TGTGCCAGCAGTTTAAGACCGGGGTCCTACGAGCAGTACGTC. Translated, it gives CASSLRPGSYEQYV.

This clonotype was counted between two and nine times. The CDR3 loop is CASSSWSGEANEQFF. The CDR3 coding sequence is TGTGCCAGCAGCTCATGGTCAGGGGAGGCGAATGAGCAGTTCTTC. The J gene is TRBJ2-1, the V gene TRBV7-3, with D perhaps given as TRBD1 or TRBD2 (6 bases each). Trimming took 4 bases from V and 7 from J, leaving 17 bases between them. The germline V gene encodes CDR1 SGHTA and CDR2 FQGTGA. The CDR3 has 15 amino acids.

The genes are TRBV20-1 and TRBJ1-1; perhaps TRBD1 as D (6 bases). The germline V gene encodes CDR1 DFQATT and CDR2 SNEGSKA (reference sequence). V was cut by 4 bases and J by 7 bases, with 16 bases left in between. The length of the CDR3 is 13 residues. The CDR3 DNA reads TGCAGTGCTACCCGAGGTCGGGACATTGAAGCTTTCTTT. This gives the protein CSATRGRDIEAFF.

This clonotype has more than one count but fewer than ten. V is TRBV5-1 and J is TRBJ2-4; TRBD1 agrees at 7 bases. J lost 9 bases, V lost 4 bases, and 4 bases had no gene match. This CDR3 spans 12 amino acids. Per germline, CDR1 SGHRS and CDR2 YFSETQ. The CDR3 here is CASSPGQSIQYF. The DNA of the CDR3 is TGCGCCAGCAGCCCGGGACAGTCCATTCAGTACTTC. Looking up the rest from reference TRBV5-1 and TRBJ2-4 gives the full variable domain: KAGVTQTPRYLIKTRGQQVTLSCSPISGHRSVSWYQQTPGQGLQFLFEYFSETQRNKGNFPGRFSGRQFSNSRSEMNVSTLELGDSALYLCASSPGQSIQYFGAGTRLSVL.

V gene TRBV11-2 combines with J gene TRBJ1-1, with D tentatively TRBD1 (6 bases). Germline assignment: CDR1 SGHAT and CDR2 FQNNGV. CDR3 length: 15 amino acids. V dropped 0 bases and J dropped 1 base, with 9 bases sitting between them. The DNA for the CDR3 is TGTGCCAGCAGCTTAGATCCACAGGGGAACACTGAAGCTTTCTTT. Translated, it gives CASSLDPQGNTEAFF.

This clonotype was seen a few times. The chain carries TRBV7-2 and TRBJ1-1; D possibly corresponds to TRBD1 (5 bases). V lost 2 bases, J lost 4 bases, and 14 bases lay in between. This CDR3 is 15 amino acids long. CDR1 and CDR2 from the germline V gene are SGHTA and FQGNSA. CDR3 region: CASSLFIGAGTEAFF. CDR3 nucleotide sequence: TGTGCCAGCAGCTTATTTATCGGGGCTGGCACTGAAGCTTTCTTT. Full variable domain (remainder filled in from reference TRBV7-2 and TRBJ1-1): GAGVSQSPSNKVTEKGKDVELRCDPISGHTALYWYRQSLGQGLEFLIYFQGNSAPDKSGLPSDRFSAERTGGSVSTLTIQRTQQEDSAVYLCASSLFIGAGTEAFFGQGTRLTVV.

CDR3 in DNA: TGTGCCAGCAGCTCACTGACAGGGAATCACGGCTACACCTTC. It encodes CASSSLTGNHGYTF. This rearrangement joins TRBV7-2 to TRBJ1-2, with 7 bases fitting TRBD1. With V trimmed by 4 bases and J by 8 bases, 10 bases remained unmatched. This CDR3 has 14 amino acids. Looked up from germline, CDR1 is SGHTA and CDR2 is FQGNSA. The full variable domain, in which reference TRBV7-2 and TRBJ1-2 provide the parts outside the CDR3, is GAGVSQSPSNKVTEKGKDVELRCDPISGHTALYWYRQSLGQGLEFLIYFQGNSAPDKSGLPSDRFSAERTGGSVSTLTIQRTQQEDSAVYLCASSSLTGNHGYTFGSGTRLTVV.

This clonotype has just one count. V and J are TRBV2 and TRBJ2-7, with unresolved D. This CDR3 spans 10 amino acids. Germline lookup yields CDR1 SNHLY and CDR2 FYNNEI. Trimming took off 7 bases at V and 6 bases at J, with 7 bases between the two ends. The CDR3 protein is CASTLAEQYV. The CDR3 nucleotides read TGTGCCAGCACCCTGGCCGAGCAGTACGTC.

The table lists this clonotype with a few counts. The chain links TRBV12-3 or TRBV12-4 to TRBJ1-6, with 7 bases matching TRBD1. V trimming: 5 bases; J trimming: 2 bases; junction bases outside the gene matches: 12. This CDR3 region has 18 residues. The CDR3 nucleotides are TGTGCCAGCAGTCACCCCCGGCGGACAGGAGCCTATAATTCACCCCTCCACTTT. This sequence encodes CASSHPRRTGAYNSPLHF.

This clonotype was seen only a few times. V and J are TRBV5-1 and TRBJ1-1; TRBD1 agrees at 8 bases. This CDR3 is built from 13 residues. Germline V gives CDR1 SGHRS, CDR2 YFSETQ. V dropped 2 bases and J dropped 7; count of bases not matched to a gene: 4. Written as DNA, the CDR3 is TGCGCCAGCAGCTTACCAGGGGGCGTTGAAGCTTTCTTT. This gives the protein CASSLPGGVEAFF.

The chain has TRBV21-1 and TRBJ2-2; the table's D call TRBD1 went unverified against the DNA. TRBV21-1 is designated a pseudogene. This CDR3 has 14 residues. The CDR3 spells CASTGQGDTGELFF. CDR3 coding DNA: TGTGCCAGCACCGGACAGGGGGACACCGGGGAGCTGTTTTTT.

The V and J genes are TRBV12-3 or TRBV12-4 and TRBJ1-1; D possibly corresponds to TRBD1 (5 bases). V was pared by 6 bases and J by 5 bases, with 25 bases between. This CDR3 spans 17 amino acids. The CDR3 reads CASSTFVAGSVATEAFF. CDR3 sequence (DNA): TGTGCCAGCAGCACATTCGTGGCAGGGAGTGTCGCGACTGAAGCTTTCTTT.

The genes are TRBV28 and TRBJ1-2; unclear D gene. The CDR3 has 14 residues. V was cut by 3 bases and J by 0 bases, with 8 bases left in between. Germline CDR1 and CDR2: MDHEN and SYDVKM. The CDR3 loop is CASSFPEPNYGYTF. The CDR3 region has the DNA TGTGCCAGCAGTTTCCCGGAACCTAACTATGGCTACACCTTC.

The chain couples TRBV7-9 to TRBJ2-4; 7 positions match TRBD1. This CDR3 comprises 12 residues. CDR1 and CDR2 (germline): SEHNR, FQNEAQ (reference sequence). V shed 5 bases, J shed 7 bases, and the junction held 2 bases outside the gene matches. The CDR3 nucleotides are TGTGCCAGCAGCCTGACAGGGAACATTCAGTACTTC. Translation: CASSLTGNIQYF.

This clonotype was counted ten times or more. The chain employs TRBV18 and TRBJ1-5; TRBD1 is a possible D gene (6 bases). V gave up 3 bases and J gave up 3 bases, with 9 bases separating them. This CDR3 has 14 residues. From germline, CDR1 is KGHSH and CDR2 LQKENI. The CDR3: CASSPDRNNQPQHF. The CDR3 DNA follows: TGTGCCAGCTCACCCGACAGGAACAATCAGCCCCAGCATTTT.

This clonotype was picked up many times. The V gene is TRBV12-3 or TRBV12-4, the J gene TRBJ1-1; no clear D gene. V lost 5 bases to trimming and J lost 5 bases, with 6 bases between them. This CDR3 comprises 11 residues. The CDR3 is CASSRKTEAFF. The CDR3 DNA is TGTGCCAGCAGTAGAAAGACTGAAGCTTTCTTT.

The rearrangement uses TRBV12-3 or TRBV12-4 and TRBJ1-2; D is perhaps TRBD1 (6 bases). The CDR3 contains 12 residues. V was shortened by 6 bases and J by 4 bases, with 9 bases between the two germline ends. In DNA, the CDR3 is TGTGCCAGCAGGGAACAGGGCTATGGCTACACCTTC. This sequence encodes CASREQGYGYTF.